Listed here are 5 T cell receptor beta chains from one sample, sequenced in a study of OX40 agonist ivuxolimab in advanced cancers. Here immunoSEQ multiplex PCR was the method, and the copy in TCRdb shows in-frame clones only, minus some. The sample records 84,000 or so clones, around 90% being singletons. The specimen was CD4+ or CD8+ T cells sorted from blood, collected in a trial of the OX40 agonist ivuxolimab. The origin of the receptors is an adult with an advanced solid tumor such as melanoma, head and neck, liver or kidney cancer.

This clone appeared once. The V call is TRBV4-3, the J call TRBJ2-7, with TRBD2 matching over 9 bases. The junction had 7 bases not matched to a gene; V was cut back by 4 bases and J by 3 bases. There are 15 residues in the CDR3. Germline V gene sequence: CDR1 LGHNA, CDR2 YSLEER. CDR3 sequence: CASSLPSGDYYEQYF. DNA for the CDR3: TGCGCCAGCAGCCTACCTAGCGGGGATTACTACGAGCAGTACTTC.

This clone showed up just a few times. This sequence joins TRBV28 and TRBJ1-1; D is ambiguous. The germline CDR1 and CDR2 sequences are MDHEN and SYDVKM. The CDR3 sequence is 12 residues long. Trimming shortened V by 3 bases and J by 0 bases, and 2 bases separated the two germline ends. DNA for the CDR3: TGTGCCAGCAGTTTGATGAACACTGAAGCTTTCTTT. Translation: CASSLMNTEAFF.

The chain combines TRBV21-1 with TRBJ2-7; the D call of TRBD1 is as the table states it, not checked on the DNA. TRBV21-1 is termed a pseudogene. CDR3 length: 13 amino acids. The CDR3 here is CATRQELSYEQYF. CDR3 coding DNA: TGTGCCACGCGACAGGAACTTTCCTACGAGCAGTACTTC.

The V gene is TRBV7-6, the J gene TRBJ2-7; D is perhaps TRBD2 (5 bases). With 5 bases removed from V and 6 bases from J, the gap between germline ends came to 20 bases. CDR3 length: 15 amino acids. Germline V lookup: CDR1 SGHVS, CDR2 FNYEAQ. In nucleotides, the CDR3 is TGTGCCAGCAGCAGACGGACTTTTTTTTCTGGCGAGCAGTACTTC. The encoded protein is CASSRRTFFSGEQYF.

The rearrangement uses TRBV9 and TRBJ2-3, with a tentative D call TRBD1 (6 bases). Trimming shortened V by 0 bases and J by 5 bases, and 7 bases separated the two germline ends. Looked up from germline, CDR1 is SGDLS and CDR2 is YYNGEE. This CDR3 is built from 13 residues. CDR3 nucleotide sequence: TGTGCCAGCAGCGTAGGGGGGCGAGATACGCAGTATTTT. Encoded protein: CASSVGGRDTQYF.